These 26 T cell receptor beta chains were sequenced from one sample in a study of T cell repertoires in cytomegalovirus infection. One entry per CDR3 protein, called by TCRdb with MiXCR from the reads. Here the sample spans 900,000 to 950,000 distinct CDR3 sequences, around a third being singletons. These receptors' antigens are unknown. The specimen was cultured CD8+ T cells from PBMCs, collected from culture after CMV antigen stimulation. The source of these receptors is a human donor in good health (CMV status not recorded). Some clones in this sample may be carry-over from other donors' samples.

J is TRBJ2-5 and V is TRBV12-3 or TRBV12-4; D is possibly TRBD2 (7 bases). The ends were cut back, 3 bases at V and 5 bases at J, with 16 bases in the middle. This CDR3 region has 15 residues. The CDR3 reads CASSFTGPGGETQYF. CDR3 nucleotide sequence: TGTGCCAGCAGTTTTACAGGGCCGGGAGGTGAGACCCAGTACTTC.

J is TRBJ1-1 and V is TRBV7-6, with no clear D. The germline gives CDR1 SGHVS, CDR2 FNYEAQ. V was cut by 6 bases and J by 3 bases, with 11 bases left in between. The CDR3 sequence is 13 residues long. CDR3 amino acids: CASRPPGDTEAFF. The CDR3 DNA reads as TGTGCCAGCAGACCGCCAGGCGACACTGAAGCTTTCTTT.

DNA for the CDR3: TGTGCCAGCAGACAAGCCTGGGACAGTTTAGGTGATAATGAGCAGTTCTTC. This translates into CASRQAWDSLGDNEQFF. This chain connects TRBV7-9 to TRBJ2-1, with 7 bases fitting TRBD1. V was pared by 6 bases and J by 7 bases, with 18 bases of the junction left unmatched. Germline CDR1 SEHNR, CDR2 FQNEAQ (reference sequence). The CDR3 loop spans 17 amino acids.

The chain carries TRBV5-1 and TRBJ1-1, with D hard to call. CDR3 size: 13 residues. Germline V gene sequence: CDR1 SGHRS, CDR2 YFSETQ. V shed 1 base and J shed 8 bases, with 12 bases lying between them. The CDR3 DNA follows: TGCGCCAGCAGCTTGAGTCATGAAGCGGAAGCTTTCTTT. This codes for CASSLSHEAEAFF.

This clonotype was detected only a few times. The rearrangement links TRBV27 to TRBJ2-7; 8 positions agree with TRBD2. Germline V gene lookup returns CDR1 MNHEY and CDR2 SMNVEV (reference sequence). The CDR3 is made up of 15 amino acids. The V and J ends lost 2 bases and 2 bases, in that order; junction bases with no gene match: 5. CDR3 protein: CASSLLAGIPYEQYF. As DNA, the CDR3 is TGTGCCAGCAGTTTACTAGCGGGCATCCCCTACGAGCAGTACTTC.

This clonotype was detected a few times. The chain recombines TRBV19 with TRBJ1-1; D gene ambiguous. Germline CDR1 reads LNHDA; CDR2 reads SQIVND (reference sequence). The CDR3 extends over 13 amino acids. V was clipped by 5 bases and J by 8 bases, with 15 bases between them. In nucleotides, the CDR3 is TGTGCCAGTAGTCCTTTGGTTGGGATGGAAGCTTTCTTT. Protein product: CASSPLVGMEAFF.

This chain links TRBV12-3 or TRBV12-4 with TRBJ1-2; maybe TRBD1 (5 bases). The V gene lost 5 bases and the J gene lost 4 bases, with 11 bases spanning the gap. This CDR3 has 13 residues. The CDR3 spells CASSVGTLYGYTF. As DNA, the CDR3 is TGTGCCAGCAGTGTCGGGACCCTCTATGGCTACACCTTC.

This clonotype was seen ten or more times. The rearrangement links TRBV4-1 to TRBJ1-2, with 7 bases identical to TRBD1. Germline CDR1 MGHRA, CDR2 YSYEKL. The junction had 3 bases not matched to a gene; V was cut back by 0 bases and J by 8 bases. The CDR3 loop spans 13 amino acids. The chain's CDR3 is CASSQDEGAGYTF. The DNA for the CDR3 is TGCGCCAGCAGCCAAGATGAGGGGGCGGGCTACACCTTC.

The chain joins TRBV25-1 to TRBJ1-2, with a tentative D call TRBD1 (6 bases). V shed 1 base and J shed 4 bases, with 13 bases lying between them. Per germline, CDR1 MGHDK and CDR2 SYGVNS. The CDR3 totals 15 residues. CDR3 in DNA: TGTGCCAGCAGTGAATTGGTACAGGGACCCTATGGCTACACCTTC. Translation gives CASSELVQGPYGYTF.

The gene calls are TRBV27 and TRBJ2-3; perhaps D is TRBD1 or TRBD2 (6 bases each). The germline V gene encodes CDR1 MNHEY and CDR2 SMNVEV (reference sequence). Trimming stripped 6 bases from V and 1 base from J, with 20 bases between. CDR3 length equals 17 residues. CDR3 protein: CASRREEYREGTDTQYF. The CDR3 coding sequence is TGTGCCAGCAGGCGAGAAGAGTACAGGGAGGGCACAGATACGCAGTATTTT.

This clonotype occurred a few times. The gene calls are TRBV6-5 and TRBJ2-3; 9 nucleotides match TRBD2. The germline V gene encodes CDR1 MNHEY and CDR2 SVGAGI. Losses at the gene ends were 0 bases for V and 4 bases for J; bases not matched to a gene: 8. CDR3 size: 17 residues. The CDR3 DNA reads TGTGCCAGCAGTTACTCCCCCTTAGCGGGGGCGGCAGATACGCAGTATTTT. The encoded protein is CASSYSPLAGAADTQYF.

The chain joins TRBV12-3 or TRBV12-4 to TRBJ2-3; TRBD2 matches at 8 bases. Trimming at V came to 5 bases and at J to 0 bases, leaving 10 bases not matched to a gene. The CDR3 is 17 amino acids. This chain's CDR3 is CASSAAGGPPSTDTQYF. As DNA, the CDR3 is TGTGCCAGCAGTGCCGCGGGGGGACCTCCTAGCACAGATACGCAGTATTTT.

The V gene is TRBV5-1, the J gene TRBJ2-1; D perhaps matches TRBD1 (6 bases). V was cut by 2 bases and J by 2 bases, with 14 bases left in between. CDR1 SGHRS and CDR2 YFSETQ come from the germline V gene. The CDR3 loop spans 16 amino acids. The CDR3 region is CASSLPSGTTYNEQFF. The CDR3 DNA is TGCGCCAGCAGCTTACCCTCCGGGACAACCTACAATGAGCAGTTCTTC.

This clonotype came up many times. The chain is built from TRBV7-8 and TRBJ2-3, with D hard to call. Trimming removed 1 base from V and 2 bases from J, with 16 bases in between. CDR1 is SGHVS, CDR2 FQNEAQ, per germline. The CDR3 contains 17 residues. Here the CDR3 DNA reads TGTGCCAGCAGCTTAGGGTTGTCTCGAGATCCCACAGATACGCAGTATTTT. Protein: CASSLGLSRDPTDTQYF. The full variable domain, rest sourced from reference TRBV7-8 and TRBJ2-3, is GAGVSQSPRYKVAKRGQDVALRCDPISGHVSLFWYQQALGQGPEFLTYFQNEAQLDKSGLPSDRFFAERPEGSVSTLKIQRTQQEDSAVYLCASSLGLSRDPTDTQYFGPGTRLTVL.

The chain couples TRBV20-1 to TRBJ2-7; TRBD1 might be the D (5 bases). The V and J ends lost 3 bases and 3 bases respectively, with 6 bases between them. CDR1 and CDR2 from the germline V gene are DFQATT and SNEGSKA (reference sequence). There are 11 residues in the CDR3. This CDR3 is CSARDNYEQYV. The CDR3 DNA follows: TGCAGTGCTAGGGACAACTACGAGCAGTACGTC.

The chain couples TRBV14 to TRBJ1-1; 7 bases align to TRBD1. Trimming took 3 bases from V and 8 from J; bases not matched to a gene: 6. CDR1 is SGHDN and CDR2 is FVKESK in the germline V gene. The CDR3 totals 13 residues. Here the CDR3 reads CASSHIRDREAFF. CDR3 coding DNA: TGTGCCAGCAGCCACATCCGGGACAGAGAAGCTTTCTTT.

V and J are TRBV7-3 and TRBJ2-1, with TRBD2 as a possible D gene (6 bases). The length of the CDR3 is 14 residues. From germline, CDR1 is SGHTA and CDR2 FQGTGA. V shed 2 bases and J shed 6 bases, with 11 bases lying between them. The CDR3 here is CASSLGRELNEQFF. The CDR3 nucleotides read TGTGCCAGCAGCTTAGGCCGGGAGCTCAATGAGCAGTTCTTC.

This clonotype was detected a few times. The V call is TRBV7-3, the J call TRBJ1-2; no firm D call. This CDR3 has 17 residues. Trimming stripped 5 bases from V and 0 bases from J, with 19 bases between. Germline V CDR1 and CDR2: SGHTA, FQGTGA. CDR3 residues: CASSTRNGSRANYGYTF. CDR3 coding DNA: TGTGCCAGCAGCACAAGAAACGGGTCCCGAGCTAACTATGGCTACACCTTC.

This clonotype occurred many times. The chain recombines TRBV7-6 with TRBJ2-3; no clear D. V was clipped by 0 bases and J by 6 bases, with 13 bases between them. Germline loops: CDR1 SGHVS, CDR2 FNYEAQ. The CDR3 has 15 amino acids. For the CDR3, the DNA is TGTGCCAGCAGCTTAGCGGGCGGTAATTTCGATACGCAGTATTTT. This translates into CASSLAGGNFDTQYF.

Turning to this clonotype: Mismatch with germline at one junction end may stem from a read error. The chain carries TRBV3-1 and TRBJ2-1; TRBD2 agrees at 7 bases. The CDR3 is 15 amino acids. Germline CDR1 LGHDT, CDR2 YNNKEL (reference sequence). CDR3 DNA: TGTGCCAGCTCCCGGGAGGTTAGCTCCTACAATGAGCACTTCTTC. Residues: CASSREVSSYNEHFF.

The CDR3 DNA reads as TGTGCCAGCTCACCAAATTTTGGGAACACTGAAGCTTTCTTT. Its protein product is CASSPNFGNTEAFF. The chain recombines TRBV18 with TRBJ1-1; D is undetermined. CDR3 length: 14 amino acids. Germline V lookup: CDR1 KGHSH, CDR2 LQKENI. V lost 2 bases and J 1 base, leaving 8 bases between the germline ends. The full variable domain, with the rest looked up from reference TRBV18 and TRBJ1-1, is NAGVMQNPRHLVRRRGQEARLRCSPMKGHSHVYWYRQLPEEGLKFMVYLQKENIIDESGMPKERFSAEFPKEGPSILRIQQVVRGDSAAYFCASSPNFGNTEAFFGQGTRLTVV.

This clonotype was seen at least ten times. The genes are TRBV6-1 and TRBJ2-1; 7 nucleotides agree with TRBD1. Trimming took 4 bases from V and 8 from J; bases not matched to a gene: 11. This CDR3 has 15 amino acids. Germline CDR1 MNHNS, CDR2 SASEGT. For the CDR3, the DNA is TGTGCCAGCAGTGCCCTGCCGGGACAGTGGCATGAGCAGTTCTTC. Amino acid sequence: CASSALPGQWHEQFF.

The chain uses TRBV5-5 and TRBJ1-5; TRBD1 is a possible D gene (5 bases). The CDR3 is made up of 14 amino acids. CDR1 SGHKS and CDR2 YYEKEE come from the germline V gene (reference sequence). Trimming stripped 3 bases from V and 4 bases from J, with 11 bases between. CDR3 region: CASSCDKGNQPQHF. Here the CDR3 DNA reads TGTGCCAGCAGCTGTGACAAGGGGAATCAGCCCCAGCATTTT.

This chain connects TRBV3-1 to TRBJ1-5; D remains ambiguous. The CDR3 is made up of 15 amino acids. The germline V gene encodes CDR1 LGHDT and CDR2 YNNKEL (reference sequence). Trimming shortened V by 1 base and J by 0 bases, and 7 bases separated the two germline ends. CDR3 sequence (DNA): TGTGCCAGCAGCCAAGGACACTATAGCAATCAGCCCCAGCATTTT. Residues: CASSQGHYSNQPQHF.

V and J are TRBV27 and TRBJ2-1, with D possibly being TRBD2 (5 bases). This CDR3 is built from 15 residues. Germline CDR1 reads MNHEY; CDR2 reads SMNVEV (reference sequence). V dropped 2 bases and J dropped 6 bases, with 14 bases sitting between them. The CDR3 spells CASSLGSSRVNEQFF. The CDR3 DNA reads TGTGCCAGCAGTTTAGGTTCTAGCCGGGTCAATGAGCAGTTCTTC.

This clonotype was observed at least ten times. The rearrangement uses TRBV7-9 and TRBJ2-1; TRBD2 agrees at 8 bases. The CDR3 sequence is 15 residues long. From germline, CDR1 is SEHNR and CDR2 FQNEAQ (reference sequence). The junction had 1 base not matched to a gene; V was cut back by 1 base and J by 2 bases. For the CDR3, the DNA is TGTGCCAGCAGCTTAGTCGGGGGGGCCTACAATGAGCAGTTCTTC. Protein sequence: CASSLVGGAYNEQFF.